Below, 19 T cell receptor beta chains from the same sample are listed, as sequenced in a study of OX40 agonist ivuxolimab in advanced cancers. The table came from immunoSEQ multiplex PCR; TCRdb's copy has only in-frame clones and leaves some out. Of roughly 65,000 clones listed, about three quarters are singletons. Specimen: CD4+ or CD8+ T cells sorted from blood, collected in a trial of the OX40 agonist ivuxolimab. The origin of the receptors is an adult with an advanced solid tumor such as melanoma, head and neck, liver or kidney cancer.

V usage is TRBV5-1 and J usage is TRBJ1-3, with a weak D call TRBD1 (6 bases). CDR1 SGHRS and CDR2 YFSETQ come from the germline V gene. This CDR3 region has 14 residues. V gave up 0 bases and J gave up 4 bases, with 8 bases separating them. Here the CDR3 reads CASSLGQGGNTIYF. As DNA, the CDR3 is TGCGCCAGCAGCTTGGGCCAGGGGGGAAACACCATATATTTT.

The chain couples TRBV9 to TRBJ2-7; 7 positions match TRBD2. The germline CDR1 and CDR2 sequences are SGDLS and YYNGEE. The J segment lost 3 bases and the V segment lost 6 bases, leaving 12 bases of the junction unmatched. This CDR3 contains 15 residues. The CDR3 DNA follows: TGTGCCAGCACCCAAGGAGCGGGGCCGAACTACGAGCAGTACTTC. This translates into CASTQGAGPNYEQYF.

The CDR3 coding sequence is TGTGCCAGCAGTTACACTTCGGCCGGGGAGCTGTTTTTT. Its protein product is CASSYTSAGELFF. This chain links TRBV6-5 with TRBJ2-2, with D unclear. V was shortened by 2 bases and J by 6 bases, with 7 bases between the two germline ends. The CDR3 consists of 13 residues. Looked up from germline, CDR1 is MNHEY and CDR2 is SVGAGI.

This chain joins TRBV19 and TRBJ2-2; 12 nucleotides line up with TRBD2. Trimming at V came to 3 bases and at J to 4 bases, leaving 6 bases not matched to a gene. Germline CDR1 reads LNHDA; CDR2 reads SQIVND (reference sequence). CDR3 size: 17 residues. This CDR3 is CASSILAGGPGTGELFF. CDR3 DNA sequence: TGTGCCAGTAGTATTCTAGCGGGAGGGCCGGGCACCGGGGAGCTGTTTTTT.

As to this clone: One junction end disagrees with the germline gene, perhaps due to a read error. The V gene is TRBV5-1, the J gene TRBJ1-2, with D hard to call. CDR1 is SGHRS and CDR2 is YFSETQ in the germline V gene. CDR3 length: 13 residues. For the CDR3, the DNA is TGCGCCGGCAGCTCCGGACTAAGCTATGGCTACACCTTC. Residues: CAGSSGLSYGYTF.

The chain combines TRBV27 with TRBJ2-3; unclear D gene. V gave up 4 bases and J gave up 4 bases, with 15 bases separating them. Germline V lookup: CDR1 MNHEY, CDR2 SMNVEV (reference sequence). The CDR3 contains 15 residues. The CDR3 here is CASSYRNPGADTQYF. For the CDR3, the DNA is TGTGCCAGCAGTTATAGAAACCCGGGCGCAGATACGCAGTATTTT.

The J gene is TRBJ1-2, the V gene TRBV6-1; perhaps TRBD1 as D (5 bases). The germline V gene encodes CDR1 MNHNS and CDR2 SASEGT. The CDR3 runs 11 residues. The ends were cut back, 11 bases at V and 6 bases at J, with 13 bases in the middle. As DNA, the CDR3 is TGTGCCGGGGGGACCGTAGATGGCTACACCTTC. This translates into CAGGTVDGYTF.

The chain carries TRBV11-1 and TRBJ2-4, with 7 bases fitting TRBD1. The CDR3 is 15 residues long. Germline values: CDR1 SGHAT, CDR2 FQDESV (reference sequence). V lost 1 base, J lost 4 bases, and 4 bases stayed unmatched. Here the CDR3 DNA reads TGTGCCAGCAGCTTAGGCCCGGGACAGAAAAACATTCAGTACTTC. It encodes CASSLGPGQKNIQYF. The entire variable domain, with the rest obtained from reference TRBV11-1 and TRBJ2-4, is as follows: EAEVAQSPRYKITEKSQAVAFWCDPISGHATLYWYRQILGQGPELLVQFQDESVVDDSQLPKDRFSAERLKGVDSTLKIQPAELGDSAMYLCASSLGPGQKNIQYFGAGTRLSVL.

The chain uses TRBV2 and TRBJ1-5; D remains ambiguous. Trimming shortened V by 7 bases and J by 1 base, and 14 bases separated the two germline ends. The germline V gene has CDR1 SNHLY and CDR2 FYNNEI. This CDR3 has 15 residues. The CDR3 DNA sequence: TGTGCCAGCAAACTAAGGATAGGCAGCAATCAGCCCCAGCATTTT. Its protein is CASKLRIGSNQPQHF.

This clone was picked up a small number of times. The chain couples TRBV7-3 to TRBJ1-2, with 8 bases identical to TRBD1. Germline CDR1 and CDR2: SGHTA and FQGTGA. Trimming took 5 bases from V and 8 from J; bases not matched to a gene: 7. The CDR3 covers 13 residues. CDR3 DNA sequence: TGTGCCAGCAGCACTCGGACAGGGCAGGGCTACACCTTC. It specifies CASSTRTGQGYTF.

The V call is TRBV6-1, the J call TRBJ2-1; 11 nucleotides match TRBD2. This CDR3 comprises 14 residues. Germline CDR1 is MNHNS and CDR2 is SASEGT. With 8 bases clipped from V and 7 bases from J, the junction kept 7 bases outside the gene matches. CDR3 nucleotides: TGTGCCAGCCAGACTAGCGGGGAAAGTAATGAGCAGTTCTTC. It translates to CASQTSGESNEQFF.

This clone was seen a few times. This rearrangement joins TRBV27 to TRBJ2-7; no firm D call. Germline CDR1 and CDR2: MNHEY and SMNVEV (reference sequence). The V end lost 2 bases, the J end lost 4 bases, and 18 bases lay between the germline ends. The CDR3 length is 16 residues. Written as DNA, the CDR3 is TGTGCCAGCAGTTTAGAAGGCAGACCCTTGGTTTACGAGCAGTACTTC. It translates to CASSLEGRPLVYEQYF.

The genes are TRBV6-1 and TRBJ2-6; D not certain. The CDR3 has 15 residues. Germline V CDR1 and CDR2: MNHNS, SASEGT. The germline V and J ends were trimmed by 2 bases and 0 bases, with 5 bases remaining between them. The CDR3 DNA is TGTGCCAGCAGTGAACAGATCTCTGGGGCCAACGTCCTGACTTTC. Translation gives CASSEQISGANVLTF.

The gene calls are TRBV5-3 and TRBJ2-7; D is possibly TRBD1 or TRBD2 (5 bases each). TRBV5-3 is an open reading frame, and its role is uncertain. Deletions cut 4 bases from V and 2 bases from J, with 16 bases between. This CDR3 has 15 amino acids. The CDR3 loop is CARSARGQEPYEQYF. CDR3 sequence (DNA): TGTGCCAGAAGCGCGAGGGGCCAGGAGCCCTACGAGCAGTACTTC.

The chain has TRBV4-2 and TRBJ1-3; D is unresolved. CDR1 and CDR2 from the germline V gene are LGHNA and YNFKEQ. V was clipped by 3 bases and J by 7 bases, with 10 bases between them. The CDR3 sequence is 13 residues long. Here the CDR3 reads CASSQGTGNTIYF. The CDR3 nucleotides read TGTGCCAGCAGCCAGGGAACGGGGAACACCATATATTTT.

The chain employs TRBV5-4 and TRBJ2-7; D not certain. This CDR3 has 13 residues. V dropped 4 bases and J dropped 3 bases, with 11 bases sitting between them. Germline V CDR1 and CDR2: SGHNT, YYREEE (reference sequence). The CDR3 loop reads CASSSDPGYEQYF. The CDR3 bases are TGTGCCAGCAGCAGTGACCCAGGCTACGAGCAGTACTTC.

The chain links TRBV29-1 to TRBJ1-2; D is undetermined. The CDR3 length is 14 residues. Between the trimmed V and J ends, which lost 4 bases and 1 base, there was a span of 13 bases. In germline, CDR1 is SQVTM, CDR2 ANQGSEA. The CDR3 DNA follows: TGCAGCGTTGCGGACGGATCGTATAACTATGGCTACACCTTC. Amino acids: CSVADGSYNYGYTF.

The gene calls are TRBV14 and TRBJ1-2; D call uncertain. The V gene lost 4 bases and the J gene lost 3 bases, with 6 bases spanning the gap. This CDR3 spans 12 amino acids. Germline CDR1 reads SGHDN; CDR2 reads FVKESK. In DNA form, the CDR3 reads TGTGCCAGCAGCCCGGATTACTATGGCTACACCTTC. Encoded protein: CASSPDYYGYTF.

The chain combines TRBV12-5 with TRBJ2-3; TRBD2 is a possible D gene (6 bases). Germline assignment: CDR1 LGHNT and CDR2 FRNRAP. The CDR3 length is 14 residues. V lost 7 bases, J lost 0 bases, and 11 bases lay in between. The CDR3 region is CASAPGRSTDTQYF. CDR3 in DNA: TGTGCTAGTGCCCCCGGGAGAAGCACAGATACGCAGTATTTT.